This T cell receptor beta chain was found in a study of blood T cell repertoires in COVID-19. Assay: immunoSEQ multiplex PCR; the TCRdb copy retains only in-frame clones and omits some. The sample shows tens of thousands of clones, roughly nine tenths of them seen only once. The CDR3 covers 13 residues. J lost 8 bases, V lost 4 bases, and 6 bases had no gene match. Per the germline V gene, CDR1 is MGHDK and CDR2 is SYGVNS. Sequencing was performed on peripheral blood. The chain uses TRBV25-1 and TRBJ1-2; the match to TRBD1 covers 8 bases. This receptor was identified in a woman between 45 and 60 years old with active COVID-19. The CDR3 is CASSGTGTGGYTF. The CDR3 DNA follows: TGTGCCAGCAGTGGGACAGGGACGGGCGGCTACACCTTC.